This passage covers 18 T cell receptor beta chains from one sample sequenced in a study of blood T cell repertoires in COVID-19. Clones were sequenced by immunoSEQ multiplex PCR, and TCRdb holds only the in-frame ones, with some missing. This table holds 220,000 or so clones, around 90% found once. The sample comprised PBMCs or T cells enriched from blood (not recorded which). The receptors originated from a woman aged 45-60 years with acute COVID-19.

The V gene is TRBV7-9, the J gene TRBJ1-3; TRBD1 matches 9 bases. Germline V gene lookup returns CDR1 SEHNR and CDR2 FQNEAQ (reference sequence). V dropped 6 bases and J dropped 2; count of bases not matched to a gene: 2. There are 14 residues in the CDR3. CDR3 residues: CASRRDRAGNTIYF. In nucleotides, the CDR3 is TGTGCCAGCAGACGGGACAGGGCTGGAAACACCATATATTTT. The full variable domain, completed using reference TRBV7-9 and TRBJ1-3, is DTGVSQNPRHKITKRGQNVTFRCDPISEHNRLYWYRQTLGQGPEFLTYFQNEAQLEKSRLLSDRFSAERPKGSFSTLEIQRTEQGDSAMYLCASRRDRAGNTIYFGEGSWLTVV.

The chain recombines TRBV19 with TRBJ2-1; TRBD2 agrees at 15 bases. There are 15 residues in the CDR3. The germline V gene has CDR1 LNHDA and CDR2 SQIVND (reference sequence). V shed 4 bases and J 8 bases; nucleotides not matched to a gene: 3. CDR3 in amino acids: CASSTGLAGGDEQFF. In DNA, the CDR3 is TGTGCCAGTAGTACCGGACTAGCGGGAGGGGATGAGCAGTTCTTC. Using reference TRBV19 and TRBJ2-1 for the parts outside the CDR3, the full variable domain is DGGITQSPKYLFRKEGQNVTLSCEQNLNHDAMYWYRQDPGQGLRLIYYSQIVNDFQKGDIAEGYSVSREKKESFPLTVTSAQKNPTAFYLCASSTGLAGGDEQFFGPGTRLTVL.

The chain carries TRBV20-1 and TRBJ1-6; TRBD1 matches at 9 bases. The CDR3 covers 15 residues. Germline V gives CDR1 DFQATT, CDR2 SNEGSKA (reference sequence). Unmatched junction bases numbered 7, after V lost 3 bases and J lost 7 bases. CDR3 sequence: CSASRTGAGNSPLHF. The CDR3 coding sequence is TGCAGTGCTAGTCGGACAGGGGCTGGGAATTCACCCCTCCACTTT.

This clone occurred once. The CDR3 spells CASSLALDRGWETQYF. The CDR3 DNA reads as TGTGCCAGCAGCTTAGCCCTGGACAGGGGATGGGAGACCCAGTACTTC. J is TRBJ2-5 and V is TRBV11-2, with 9 nucleotides matching TRBD1. Germline CDR1 and CDR2: SGHAT and FQNNGV. The CDR3 sequence is 16 residues long. J gave up 5 bases and V 1 base, and 8 bases lay outside the gene matches.

The J gene is TRBJ2-3, the V gene TRBV30, with 7 positions matching TRBD1. Trimming removed 1 base from V and 0 bases from J; junction bases left unmatched: 7. Looked up from germline, CDR1 is GTSNPN and CDR2 is SVGIG (reference sequence). This CDR3 has 16 amino acids. The CDR3 loop is CAWSEGDSVSTDTQYF. The CDR3 bases are TGTGCCTGGAGTGAAGGGGACAGCGTTAGCACAGATACGCAGTATTTT.

V is TRBV11-2 and J is TRBJ2-7, with D possibly matching TRBD1 (5 bases). Trimming cost V 7 bases and J 2 bases, with 18 bases left between them. Germline lookup yields CDR1 SGHAT and CDR2 FQNNGV. There are 15 residues in the CDR3. CDR3 loop: CASTPPVRATYEQYF. CDR3 bases: TGTGCCAGCACCCCCCCTGTCAGGGCCACCTACGAGCAGTACTTC.

The rearrangement uses TRBV28 and TRBJ2-7; 7 bases align to TRBD2. The CDR3 extends over 18 amino acids. J lost 0 bases, V lost 6 bases, and 17 bases had no gene match. The germline V gene encodes CDR1 MDHEN and CDR2 SYDVKM. The CDR3 coding sequence is TGTGCCAGCAGGAAGGGCGCTAGCGGACGGACCAGCTCCTACGAGCAGTACTTC. It translates to CASRKGASGRTSSYEQYF. The variable domain in full, with the rest retrieved from reference TRBV28 and TRBJ2-7, is DVKVTQSSRYLVKRTGEKVFLECVQDMDHENMFWYRQDPGLGLRLIYFSYDVKMKEKGDIPEGYSVSREKKERFSLILESASTNQTSMYLCASRKGASGRTSSYEQYFGPGTRLTVT.

The rearrangement joins TRBV24-1 to TRBJ2-1; TRBD2 agrees at 14 bases. Germline loops: CDR1 KGHDR, CDR2 SFDVKD. The CDR3 covers 17 residues. V lost 6 bases, J lost 3 bases, and 6 bases stayed unmatched. CDR3: CATSWGLAGDGYNEQFF. The CDR3 DNA is TGTGCCACCAGTTGGGGACTAGCGGGAGATGGCTACAATGAGCAGTTCTTC.

V gene TRBV19 combines with J gene TRBJ1-2, with TRBD1 matching over 7 bases. The V and J ends lost 5 bases and 2 bases, in that order; junction bases with no gene match: 8. This CDR3 spans 15 amino acids. The germline CDR1 and CDR2 sequences are LNHDA and SQIVND (reference sequence). This chain's CDR3 is CASSPGQGGNYGYTF. In nucleotides, the CDR3 is TGTGCCAGTAGTCCGGGTCAGGGGGGAAACTATGGCTACACCTTC. The full variable domain, rest sourced from reference TRBV19 and TRBJ1-2, is DGGITQSPKYLFRKEGQNVTLSCEQNLNHDAMYWYRQDPGQGLRLIYYSQIVNDFQKGDIAEGYSVSREKKESFPLTVTSAQKNPTAFYLCASSPGQGGNYGYTFGSGTRLTVV.

This chain joins TRBV10-3 and TRBJ1-1, with no clear D. Per the germline V gene, CDR1 is ENHRY and CDR2 is SYGVKD. CDR3 length: 12 residues. Trimming took 7 bases from V and 5 from J, leaving 11 bases between them. DNA of the CDR3: TGTGCCATCATGGGGAGTGGAACTGAAGCTTTCTTT. Translated: CAIMGSGTEAFF.

This chain connects TRBV18 to TRBJ2-7, with TRBD1 matching over 11 bases. V was clipped by 3 bases and J by 7 bases; unmatched bases: 2. The CDR3 contains 13 residues. The germline gives CDR1 KGHSH, CDR2 LQKENI. The CDR3 DNA is TGTGCCAGCTCACCGGGACAGGGGGGTGAGCAGTACTTC. Protein sequence: CASSPGQGGEQYF.

The rearrangement joins TRBV4-1 to TRBJ2-2, with unresolved D. The CDR3 extends over 14 amino acids. Trimming removed 2 bases from V and 6 bases from J, with 10 bases in between. The germline gives CDR1 MGHRA, CDR2 YSYEKL. The CDR3 sequence is CASSQSSPPGELFF. The CDR3 bases are TGCGCCAGCAGCCAATCCTCCCCCCCCGGGGAGCTGTTTTTT.

The genes are TRBV5-4 and TRBJ1-1; D not certain. CDR3 length: 13 amino acids. The V gene lost 4 bases and the J gene lost 4 bases, with 11 bases spanning the gap. CDR1 is SGHNT, CDR2 YYREEE, per germline (reference sequence). The CDR3 DNA sequence: TGTGCCAGCAGCAGGAATTCGGGCACTGAAGCTTTCTTT. Its protein product is CASSRNSGTEAFF.

Only one count was recorded for this clone. The gene calls are TRBV10-3 and TRBJ2-7, with a weak D call TRBD1 (5 bases). V was cut by 2 bases and J by 4 bases, with 12 bases left in between. The CDR3 sequence is 14 residues long. CDR1 and CDR2 (germline): ENHRY, SYGVKD. The CDR3 sequence is CAISEGQGRYEQYF. The CDR3 DNA reads as TGTGCCATCAGTGAGGGGCAGGGAAGATACGAGCAGTACTTC.

The chain uses TRBV6-1 and TRBJ1-1; 12 bases align to TRBD1. The germline CDR1 and CDR2 sequences are MNHNS and SASEGT. V was clipped by 4 bases and J by 3 bases; unmatched bases: 12. CDR3 length: 18 residues. The CDR3 nucleotides are TGTGCCAGCAGTGTCGTCGGGACAGGGGGCGAAGGCGACACTGAAGCTTTCTTT. Translating it yields CASSVVGTGGEGDTEAFF.

The gene calls are TRBV6-5 and TRBJ1-2; D not certain. The CDR3 loop spans 13 amino acids. Trimming pared 6 bases from V and 3 bases from J, leaving 11 bases between. Germline V gives CDR1 MNHEY, CDR2 SVGAGI. CDR3 in amino acids: CASRSQLDYGYTF. The CDR3 DNA follows: TGTGCCAGCAGGTCCCAGTTGGACTATGGCTACACCTTC.

The chain has TRBV24-1 and TRBJ2-1; D might be TRBD1 (6 bases). Trimming removed 3 bases at V and 8 bases at J, with 22 bases between. Looked up from germline, CDR1 is KGHDR and CDR2 is SFDVKD. This CDR3 is 17 amino acids long. CDR3 sequence (DNA): TGTGCCACCAGTGATGGCCCTTGGACAGCCCACGCCGATGAGCAGTTCTTC. Its protein product is CATSDGPWTAHADEQFF.

This clone showed up just once. The rearrangement joins TRBV28 to TRBJ2-4; 8 bases fit TRBD2. V shed 6 bases, J shed 1 base, and the junction held 14 bases outside the gene matches. The CDR3 totals 18 residues. CDR1 MDHEN and CDR2 SYDVKM come from the germline V gene. CDR3 loop: CASSLRSIGGAAKNIQYF. The CDR3 DNA sequence: TGTGCCAGCAGCTTACGCTCTATCGGGGGGGCGGCCAAAAACATTCAGTACTTC.